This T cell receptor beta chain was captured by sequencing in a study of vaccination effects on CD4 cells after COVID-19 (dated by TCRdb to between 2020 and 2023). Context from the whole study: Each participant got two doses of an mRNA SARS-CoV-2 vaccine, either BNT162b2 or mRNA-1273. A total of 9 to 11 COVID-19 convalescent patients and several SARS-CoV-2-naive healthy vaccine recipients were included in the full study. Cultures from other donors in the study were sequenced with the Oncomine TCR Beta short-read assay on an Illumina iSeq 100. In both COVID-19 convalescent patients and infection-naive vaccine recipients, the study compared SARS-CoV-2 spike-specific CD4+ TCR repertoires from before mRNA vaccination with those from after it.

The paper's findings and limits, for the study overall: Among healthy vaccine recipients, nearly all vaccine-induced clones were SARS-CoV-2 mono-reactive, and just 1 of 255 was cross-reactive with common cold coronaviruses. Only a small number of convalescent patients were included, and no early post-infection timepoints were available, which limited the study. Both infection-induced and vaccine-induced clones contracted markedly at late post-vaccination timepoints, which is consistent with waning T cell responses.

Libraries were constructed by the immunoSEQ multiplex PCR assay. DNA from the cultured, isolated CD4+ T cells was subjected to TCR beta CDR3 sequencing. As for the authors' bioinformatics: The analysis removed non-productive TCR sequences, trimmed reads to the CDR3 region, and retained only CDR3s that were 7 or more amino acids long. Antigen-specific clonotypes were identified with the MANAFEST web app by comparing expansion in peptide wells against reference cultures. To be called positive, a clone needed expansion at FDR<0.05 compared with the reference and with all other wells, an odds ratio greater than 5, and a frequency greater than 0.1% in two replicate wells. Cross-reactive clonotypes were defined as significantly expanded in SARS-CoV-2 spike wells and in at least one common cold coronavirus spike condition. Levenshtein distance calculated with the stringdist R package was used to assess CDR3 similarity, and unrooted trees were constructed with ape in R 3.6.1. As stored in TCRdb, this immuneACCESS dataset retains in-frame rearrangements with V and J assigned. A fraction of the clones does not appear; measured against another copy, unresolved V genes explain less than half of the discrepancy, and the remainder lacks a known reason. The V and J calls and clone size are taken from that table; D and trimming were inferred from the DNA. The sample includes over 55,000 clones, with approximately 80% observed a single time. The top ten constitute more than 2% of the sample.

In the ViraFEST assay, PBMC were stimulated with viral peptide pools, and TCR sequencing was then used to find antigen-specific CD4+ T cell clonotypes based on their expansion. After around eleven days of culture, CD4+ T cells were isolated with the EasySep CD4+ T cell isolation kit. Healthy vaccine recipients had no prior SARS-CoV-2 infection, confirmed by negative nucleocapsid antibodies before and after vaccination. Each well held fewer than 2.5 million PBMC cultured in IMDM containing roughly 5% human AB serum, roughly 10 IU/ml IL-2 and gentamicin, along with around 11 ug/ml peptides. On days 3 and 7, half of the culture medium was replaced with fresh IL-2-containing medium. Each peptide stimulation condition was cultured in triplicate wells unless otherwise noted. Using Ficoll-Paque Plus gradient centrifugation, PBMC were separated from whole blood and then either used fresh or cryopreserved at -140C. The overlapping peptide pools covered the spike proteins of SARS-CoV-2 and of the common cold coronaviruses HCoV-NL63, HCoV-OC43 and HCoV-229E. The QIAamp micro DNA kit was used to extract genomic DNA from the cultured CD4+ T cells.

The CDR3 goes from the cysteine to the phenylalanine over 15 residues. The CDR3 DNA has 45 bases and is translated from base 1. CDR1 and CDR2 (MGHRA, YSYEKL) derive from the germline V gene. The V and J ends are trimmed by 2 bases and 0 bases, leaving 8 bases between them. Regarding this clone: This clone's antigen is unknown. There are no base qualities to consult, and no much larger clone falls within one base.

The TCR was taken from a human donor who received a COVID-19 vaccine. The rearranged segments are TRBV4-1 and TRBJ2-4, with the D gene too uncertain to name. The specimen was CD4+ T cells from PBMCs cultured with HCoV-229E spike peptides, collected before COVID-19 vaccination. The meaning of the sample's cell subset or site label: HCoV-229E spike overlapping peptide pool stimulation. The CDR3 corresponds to CASSQMQVAKNIQYF. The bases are TGCGCCAGCAGCCAAATGCAGGTAGCCAAAAACATTCAGTACTTC.